These 23 T cell receptor beta chains came from one sample sequenced in a study of control samples from healthy donors and cancer patients. Measured with immunoSEQ multiplex PCR; TCRdb has only the in-frame clones, and not every one. The sample carries more than 95,000 clones, roughly 90% recorded once. The sample taken for sequencing was blood. The receptors were gathered from a man between 18 and 35 years old in good health.

V is TRBV18 and J is TRBJ2-2; D is unclear. The CDR3 length is 14 residues. Trimming removed 2 bases from V and 6 bases from J, with 10 bases in between. Germline CDR1 KGHSH, CDR2 LQKENI. The DNA for the CDR3 is TGTGCCAGCTCACCATTACCAGAACCCGGGGAGCTGTTTTTT. It translates to CASSPLPEPGELFF. Full variable domain (missing parts from reference TRBV18 and TRBJ2-2): NAGVMQNPRHLVRRRGQEARLRCSPMKGHSHVYWYRQLPEEGLKFMVYLQKENIIDESGMPKERFSAEFPKEGPSILRIQQVVRGDSAAYFCASSPLPEPGELFFGEGSRLTVL.

This rearrangement joins TRBV9 to TRBJ2-3, with 12 bases aligning to TRBD2. CDR3 length: 16 amino acids. Germline V gene lookup returns CDR1 SGDLS and CDR2 YYNGEE. The junction had 5 bases not matched to a gene; V was cut back by 2 bases and J by 4 bases. CDR3 coding DNA: TGTGCCAGCAGCGTTCTAGCGGGAGGGACCCCAGATACGCAGTATTTT. This encodes CASSVLAGGTPDTQYF.

This chain connects TRBV19 to TRBJ1-2; D gene uncertain. This CDR3 contains 13 residues. Germline loops: CDR1 LNHDA, CDR2 SQIVND (reference sequence). Trimming removed 5 bases at V and 5 bases at J, with 12 bases between. The CDR3 sequence: CASSVVSGYGYTF. CDR3 nucleotides: TGTGCCAGTAGTGTCGTGTCTGGTTATGGCTACACCTTC.

This chain links TRBV7-3 with TRBJ2-7; 7 bases line up with TRBD1. J lost 1 base, V lost 4 bases, and 10 bases had no gene match. CDR1 and CDR2 (germline): SGHTA, FQGTGA. This CDR3 has 16 amino acids. The CDR3 region is CASSSSLKTGSYEQYF. The CDR3 nucleotides are TGTGCCAGCAGCTCCTCTTTAAAGACAGGGTCCTACGAGCAGTACTTC.

This rearrangement joins TRBV15 to TRBJ1-2; no clear D. Germline V gene sequence: CDR1 LNHNV, CDR2 YYDKDF (reference sequence). This CDR3 contains 16 residues. With 0 bases removed from V and 1 base from J, the gap between germline ends came to 12 bases. CDR3 nucleotides: TGTGCCACCAGCAGAGAAGCGGGGTCGTATAACTATGGCTACACCTTC. This encodes CATSREAGSYNYGYTF.

The chain employs TRBV3-1 (or the pseudogene TRBV3-2) and TRBJ2-7; the match to TRBD2 covers 8 bases. Losses at the gene ends were 0 bases for V and 2 bases for J; bases not matched to a gene: 3. This CDR3 is built from 15 residues. CDR1 is LGHDT, CDR2 YNNKEL, per germline (reference sequence). DNA of the CDR3: TGTGCCAGCAGCCAAGATAGCGGGGCCCCCTACGAGCAGTACTTC. Translation: CASSQDSGAPYEQYF.

This chain links TRBV6-5 with TRBJ1-2; 7 bases align to TRBD1. The germline V gene encodes CDR1 MNHEY and CDR2 SVGAGI. The CDR3 totals 14 residues. V was pared by 5 bases and J by 5 bases, with 8 bases of the junction left unmatched. For the CDR3, the DNA is TGTGCCAGCAGTAACCGAAGACAGGGTTATGGCTACACCTTC. Protein product: CASSNRRQGYGYTF.

The genes are TRBV7-6 and TRBJ2-7; 9 bases fit TRBD2. Losses at the gene ends were 5 bases for V and 2 bases for J; bases not matched to a gene: 4. CDR3 size: 14 residues. CDR1 and CDR2 from the germline V gene are SGHVS and FNYEAQ. The CDR3 sequence is CASSLGGRAYEQYF. Written as DNA, the CDR3 is TGTGCCAGCAGCCTAGGCGGGAGGGCCTACGAGCAGTACTTC. Combining the CDR3 with reference TRBV7-6 and TRBJ2-7 gives the whole variable domain GAGVSQSPRYKVTKRGQDVALRCDPISGHVSLYWYRQALGQGPEFLTYFNYEAQQDKSGLPNDRFSAERPEGSISTLTIQRTEQRDSAMYRCASSLGGRAYEQYFGPGTRLTVT.

The table lists this clone with a count of one. This chain uses TRBV7-9 with TRBJ2-3; 8 bases agree with TRBD2. With V trimmed by 2 bases and J by 0 bases, 7 bases remained unmatched. Germline CDR1 reads SEHNR; CDR2 reads FQNEAQ (reference sequence). This CDR3 comprises 17 residues. Here the CDR3 DNA reads TGTGCCAGCAGCTTACTAGCGGGCCGAACTAGCACAGATACGCAGTATTTT. This codes for CASSLLAGRTSTDTQYF.

This clone showed up just once. V and J are TRBV4-3 and TRBJ2-3, with a possible D match to TRBD2 (6 bases). The CDR3 length is 15 residues. V lost 6 bases and J 2 bases, leaving 15 bases between the germline ends. Germline V gene sequence: CDR1 LGHNA, CDR2 YSLEER. CDR3 nucleotides: TGCGCCAGCAGTCGCCTTAGCGGACCCACAGATACGCAGTATTTT. Its protein product is CASSRLSGPTDTQYF.

This chain connects TRBV28 to TRBJ1-2; D possibly corresponds to TRBD1 (6 bases). Deletions cut 2 bases from V and 5 bases from J, with 9 bases between. Germline assignment: CDR1 MDHEN and CDR2 SYDVKM. The CDR3 has 13 amino acids. The CDR3 spells CASSLQGWYGYTF. The CDR3 DNA sequence: TGTGCCAGCAGTTTACAGGGGTGGTATGGCTACACCTTC.

This chain uses TRBV9 with TRBJ2-7; 7 positions match TRBD2. Germline loops: CDR1 SGDLS, CDR2 YYNGEE. The CDR3 is 14 amino acids. After removal of 5 bases from V and 4 bases from J, the junction contained 9 bases not matched to a gene. The CDR3 coding sequence is TGTGCCAGCAGTCCTCGGCGGGAGTCTTACGAGCAGTACTTC. Its protein is CASSPRRESYEQYF. The variable domain in full, with the rest retrieved from reference TRBV9 and TRBJ2-7, is DSGVTQTPKHLITATGQRVTLRCSPRSGDLSVYWYQQSLDQGLQFLIQYYNGEERAKGNILERFSAQQFPDLHSELNLSSLELGDSALYFCASSPRRESYEQYFGPGTRLTVT.

The V call is TRBV2, the J call TRBJ2-7; D is undetermined. Trimming removed 3 bases at V and 3 bases at J, with 9 bases between. Germline values: CDR1 SNHLY, CDR2 FYNNEI. This CDR3 is 13 amino acids long. Written as DNA, the CDR3 is TGTGCCAGCAGTGATACCCACGGCTACGAGCAGTACTTC. This encodes CASSDTHGYEQYF.

The chain joins TRBV6-2 or TRBV6-3 to TRBJ2-1, with 8 bases that match TRBD1. Germline values: CDR1 MNHEY, CDR2 SVGEGT. The J segment lost 6 bases and the V segment lost 2 bases, leaving 6 bases of the junction unmatched. This CDR3 contains 15 residues. CDR3 nucleotides: TGTGCCAGCAGTTACGGCCAGGGGGCGGGCAATGAGCAGTTCTTC. This sequence encodes CASSYGQGAGNEQFF.

This rearrangement joins TRBV30 to TRBJ1-4, with D possibly being TRBD1 (6 bases). V was shortened by 0 bases and J by 8 bases, with 16 bases between the two germline ends. CDR1 is GTSNPN and CDR2 is SVGIG in the germline V gene (reference sequence). The CDR3 sequence is 15 residues long. CDR3 residues: CAWSVPAGAGEKLFF. CDR3 sequence (DNA): TGTGCCTGGAGTGTCCCCGCAGGGGCGGGAGAAAAACTGTTTTTT.

The chain recombines TRBV9 with TRBJ2-7; a weak D match, TRBD1 (5 bases). Per germline, CDR1 SGDLS and CDR2 YYNGEE. Trimming left V 0 bases short and J 2 bases short, with 9 bases between. This CDR3 has 14 amino acids. CDR3 region: CASSVGQSTYEQYF. CDR3 DNA sequence: TGTGCCAGCAGCGTAGGACAGAGCACCTACGAGCAGTACTTC.

This chain joins TRBV28 and TRBJ2-7; D gene ambiguous. The V gene lost 5 bases and the J gene lost 3 bases, with 11 bases spanning the gap. CDR3 length: 13 residues. Germline CDR1 MDHEN, CDR2 SYDVKM. CDR3 region: CASSNPLNYEQYF. The CDR3 DNA follows: TGTGCCAGCAGTAACCCTCTGAACTACGAGCAGTACTTC.

This clone was found once. The chain is built from TRBV6-5 and TRBJ1-1, with D unresolved. The CDR3 is made up of 14 amino acids. Trimming left V 5 bases short and J 10 bases short, with 20 bases between. Germline assignment: CDR1 MNHEY and CDR2 SVGAGI. The CDR3 sequence is CASSSTGAGFGAFF. The CDR3 DNA reads as TGTGCCAGCAGTAGCACGGGAGCGGGTTTCGGAGCTTTCTTT.

The gene calls are TRBV18 and TRBJ2-7; D gene ambiguous. V gave up 3 bases and J gave up 3 bases, with 9 bases separating them. Germline values: CDR1 KGHSH, CDR2 LQKENI. This CDR3 contains 13 residues. The CDR3 DNA sequence: TGTGCCAGCTCACCCACGCCGGGCTACGAGCAGTACTTC. Translation: CASSPTPGYEQYF.

The chain is built from TRBV27 and TRBJ1-5; D is uncertain. Germline values: CDR1 MNHEY, CDR2 SMNVEV (reference sequence). The V end was cut by 2 bases, the J end by 6 bases, with 11 bases between. The CDR3 has 14 amino acids. The CDR3 DNA reads as TGTGCCAGCAGTTTAAACCGACACAGTCAGCCCCAGCATTTT. Translation gives CASSLNRHSQPQHF.

The V call is TRBV6-5, the J call TRBJ1-1; 9 bases agree with TRBD1. V trimming: 2 bases; J trimming: 5 bases; junction bases outside the gene matches: 6. CDR3 length: 15 residues. The germline gives CDR1 MNHEY, CDR2 SVGAGI. CDR3 residues: CASSYQRTGATEAFF. The CDR3 DNA reads TGTGCCAGCAGTTACCAGAGGACAGGGGCTACTGAAGCTTTCTTT.

The chain joins TRBV4-1 to TRBJ2-7; 7 positions match TRBD2. CDR3 size: 16 residues. Losses at the gene ends were 0 bases for V and 3 bases for J; bases not matched to a gene: 8. Germline lookup yields CDR1 MGHRA and CDR2 YSYEKL. CDR3 protein: CASSQDGASGNYEQYF. CDR3 in DNA: TGCGCCAGCAGCCAAGACGGGGCTAGCGGAAACTACGAGCAGTACTTC.

This sequence joins TRBV5-5 and TRBJ1-3; D not resolved. CDR1 SGHKS and CDR2 YYEKEE come from the germline V gene (reference sequence). CDR3 length equals 14 residues. V was clipped by 1 base and J by 0 bases, with 5 bases between them. CDR3 bases: TGTGCCAGCAGCTTGACAGACTCTGGAAACACCATATATTTT. It specifies CASSLTDSGNTIYF.